This entry lists 21 T cell receptor beta chains sequenced from one sample in a study of blood T cell repertoires in COVID-19. Assay used: immunoSEQ multiplex PCR; TCRdb lists only in-frame clones, some missing. The repertoire holds approximately 220,000 clones, with roughly 90% as singletons. Sequenced material: PBMCs or T cells enriched from blood (not recorded which). The receptors shown here come from a woman aged 25 to 45 with acute COVID-19.

V is TRBV4-3 and J is TRBJ2-5, with D tentatively TRBD1 (5 bases). V was cut by 4 bases and J by 5 bases, with 17 bases left in between. Germline CDR1 LGHNA, CDR2 YSLEER. There are 15 residues in the CDR3. The CDR3 sequence is CASSLSSGFWETQYF. Here the CDR3 DNA reads TGCGCCAGCAGCCTCTCGTCAGGGTTTTGGGAGACCCAGTACTTC.

The chain joins TRBV9 to TRBJ2-5; 7 bases agree with TRBD2. CDR1 is SGDLS and CDR2 is YYNGEE in the germline V gene. V dropped 3 bases and J dropped 2; count of bases not matched to a gene: 16. The CDR3 has 18 residues. CDR3 amino acids: CASSGPGGVPLDQETQYF. CDR3 sequence (DNA): TGTGCCAGCAGCGGGCCTGGGGGGGTTCCCTTGGATCAAGAGACCCAGTACTTC.

The chain combines TRBV18 with TRBJ1-2, with 9 positions matching TRBD1. The CDR3 is 15 residues long. Germline trimming cut 2 bases from V and 4 bases from J; bases unmatched to any gene: 5. In germline, CDR1 is KGHSH, CDR2 LQKENI. The CDR3 sequence: CASSPGTGRFYGYTF. The DNA for the CDR3 is TGTGCCAGCTCACCAGGGACAGGGAGGTTCTATGGCTACACCTTC. The full variable domain, with the rest looked up from reference TRBV18 and TRBJ1-2, is NAGVMQNPRHLVRRRGQEARLRCSPMKGHSHVYWYRQLPEEGLKFMVYLQKENIIDESGMPKERFSAEFPKEGPSILRIQQVVRGDSAAYFCASSPGTGRFYGYTFGSGTRLTVV.

The gene calls are TRBV6-5 and TRBJ2-7, with 11 positions matching TRBD1. The CDR3 totals 14 residues. V shed 6 bases, J shed 2 bases, and the junction held 3 bases outside the gene matches. Germline V CDR1 and CDR2: MNHEY, SVGAGI. The CDR3 protein is CASSLDRGPYEQYF. As DNA, the CDR3 is TGTGCCAGCAGCCTGGACAGGGGGCCCTACGAGCAGTACTTC.

The chain couples TRBV11-3 to TRBJ2-1; the match to TRBD1 covers 11 bases. The CDR3 totals 17 residues. The germline V gene encodes CDR1 SGHNT and CDR2 YENEEA. V shed 4 bases, J shed 5 bases, and the junction held 10 bases outside the gene matches. CDR3 DNA: TGTGCCAGCAGCTCAGGACCCGGGACAGGGGGAAACAATGAGCAGTTCTTC. It translates to CASSSGPGTGGNNEQFF.

The chain has TRBV12-3 or TRBV12-4 and TRBJ1-5; no clear D gene. Trimming stripped 2 bases from V and 2 bases from J, with 4 bases between. This CDR3 comprises 13 residues. The CDR3 is CASSLQGNQPQHF. CDR3 DNA: TGTGCCAGCAGTTTACAGGGCAATCAGCCCCAGCATTTT.

This clone occurred a few times. This chain joins TRBV5-1 and TRBJ2-2; TRBD1 might be the D (5 bases). Germline assignment: CDR1 SGHRS and CDR2 YFSETQ. This CDR3 has 14 residues. V was cut by 5 bases and J by 1 base, with 9 bases left in between. The CDR3 sequence: CASRSTGNTGELFF. CDR3 in DNA: TGCGCCAGCAGGTCTACAGGGAACACCGGGGAGCTGTTTTTT.

This sequence joins TRBV5-1 and TRBJ1-1; D is unclear. The germline V and J ends were trimmed by 0 bases and 2 bases, with 11 bases remaining between them. Germline V lookup: CDR1 SGHRS, CDR2 YFSETQ. This CDR3 is 15 amino acids long. The CDR3 nucleotides read TGCGCCAGCAGCTTGGGGGCGTTAGGAAACACTGAAGCTTTCTTT. Its protein product is CASSLGALGNTEAFF. The variable domain in full, completed from reference TRBV5-1 and TRBJ1-1, reads KAGVTQTPRYLIKTRGQQVTLSCSPISGHRSVSWYQQTPGQGLQFLFEYFSETQRNKGNFPGRFSGRQFSNSRSEMNVSTLELGDSALYLCASSLGALGNTEAFFGQGTRLTVV.

V gene TRBV18 combines with J gene TRBJ1-1; the match to TRBD1 covers 10 bases. The V segment lost 0 bases and the J segment 3 bases; nucleotides outside the gene matches: 4. CDR1 is KGHSH, CDR2 LQKENI, per germline. The CDR3 is 16 amino acids. The DNA for the CDR3 is TGTGCCAGCTCACCACCCCGGGACAGGGGTTACACTGAAGCTTTCTTT. It yields the protein CASSPPRDRGYTEAFF.

The chain has TRBV28 and TRBJ1-2; 9 bases map to TRBD1. The V segment lost 4 bases and the J segment 7 bases; nucleotides outside the gene matches: 10. This CDR3 contains 15 residues. Germline V lookup: CDR1 MDHEN, CDR2 SYDVKM. CDR3 residues: CASSSPTGGLGGYTF. CDR3 DNA: TGTGCCAGCAGTTCCCCTACAGGGGGCTTGGGTGGCTACACCTTC.

CDR3 sequence: CASSLDERGGRETQYF. CDR3 bases: TGTGCCAGCAGCTTAGATGAGCGGGGGGGCCGGGAGACCCAGTACTTC. The J gene is TRBJ2-5, the V gene TRBV7-2, with 10 bases fitting TRBD2. Germline loops: CDR1 SGHTA, CDR2 FQGNSA. This CDR3 is 16 amino acids long. V shed 1 base, J shed 5 bases, and the junction held 7 bases outside the gene matches. Full variable domain (rest looked up from reference TRBV7-2 and TRBJ2-5): GAGVSQSPSNKVTEKGKDVELRCDPISGHTALYWYRQSLGQGLEFLIYFQGNSAPDKSGLPSDRFSAERTGGSVSTLTIQRTQQEDSAVYLCASSLDERGGRETQYFGPGTRLLVL.

The chain employs TRBV7-2 and TRBJ2-2; TRBD2 agrees at 8 bases. With V trimmed by 5 bases and J by 6 bases, 5 bases remained unmatched. The CDR3 contains 14 residues. CDR1 is SGHTA, CDR2 FQGNSA, per germline. As DNA, the CDR3 is TGTGCCAGCAGCCCACGCGGGGGGTCCGGGGAGCTGTTTTTT. Its protein is CASSPRGGSGELFF.

This CDR3 reads CASQILDTQYF. The CDR3 DNA sequence: TGTGCCAGTCAGATCCTGGATACGCAGTATTTT. V and J are TRBV19 and TRBJ2-3, with no clear D. The length of the CDR3 is 11 residues. The V gene lost 8 bases and the J gene lost 6 bases, with 9 bases spanning the gap. Germline V gives CDR1 LNHDA, CDR2 SQIVND (reference sequence). Together with reference TRBV19 and TRBJ2-3, the CDR3 gives the full variable domain: DGGITQSPKYLFRKEGQNVTLSCEQNLNHDAMYWYRQDPGQGLRLIYYSQIVNDFQKGDIAEGYSVSREKKESFPLTVTSAQKNPTAFYLCASQILDTQYFGPGTRLTVL.

Only one count was recorded for this clone. V usage is TRBV19 and J usage is TRBJ1-6; D is uncertain. In germline, CDR1 is LNHDA, CDR2 SQIVND (reference sequence). The ends were cut back, 7 bases at V and 10 bases at J, with 14 bases in the middle. The CDR3 is 13 amino acids. The CDR3 DNA reads as TGTGCCAGTACGGACGGACTCGGGTCACCCCTCCACTTT. Protein: CASTDGLGSPLHF.

The rearrangement links TRBV19 to TRBJ2-3, with D hard to call. With 5 bases removed from V and 5 bases from J, the gap between germline ends came to 8 bases. The CDR3 consists of 12 residues. CDR1 is LNHDA and CDR2 is SQIVND in the germline V gene (reference sequence). CDR3 amino acids: CASSRRGDTQYF. In DNA form, the CDR3 reads TGTGCCAGTAGTCGAAGAGGAGATACGCAGTATTTT.

The V and J genes are TRBV2 and TRBJ1-5, with a weak D call TRBD1 (5 bases). Germline-derived CDR1 and CDR2 are SNHLY and FYNNEI. The CDR3 consists of 14 residues. With 1 base removed from V and 4 bases from J, the gap between germline ends came to 8 bases. The CDR3 DNA is TGTGCCAGCAGTGAAGGGGGCTGGAATCAGCCCCAGCATTTT. Amino acid sequence: CASSEGGWNQPQHF.

This clone appeared a single time. Written as DNA, the CDR3 is TGTGCCAGCAGCCAAATTGGAACGGGACAGGGGGCGAGAGATACGCAGTATTTT. Residues: CASSQIGTGQGARDTQYF. The gene calls are TRBV14 and TRBJ2-3; 12 nucleotides agree with TRBD1. Germline trimming cut 2 bases from V and 5 bases from J; bases unmatched to any gene: 11. Germline CDR1 SGHDN, CDR2 FVKESK. The CDR3 is made up of 18 amino acids. The full variable domain, with the rest looked up from reference TRBV14 and TRBJ2-3, is EAGVTQFPSHSVIEKGQTVTLRCDPISGHDNLYWYRRVMGKEIKFLLHFVKESKQDESGMPNNRFLAERTGGTYSTLKVQPAELEDSGVYFCASSQIGTGQGARDTQYFGPGTRLTVL.

The rearrangement joins TRBV24-1 to TRBJ2-3; TRBD2 matches at 9 bases. Germline trimming cut 1 base from V and 4 bases from J; bases unmatched to any gene: 2. This CDR3 is built from 15 residues. Per the germline V gene, CDR1 is KGHDR and CDR2 is SFDVKD. CDR3 nucleotides: TGTGCCACCAGTGATTTTGCGGGGGGGTCAGATACGCAGTATTTT. It yields the protein CATSDFAGGSDTQYF.

The chain links TRBV6-5 to TRBJ1-1; weak D call: TRBD1 (6 bases). Between the trimmed V and J ends, which lost 6 bases and 0 bases, there was a span of 11 bases. This CDR3 contains 14 residues. Germline CDR1 MNHEY, CDR2 SVGAGI. Here the CDR3 reads CASSWTVMNTEAFF. The CDR3, as DNA: TGTGCCAGCAGCTGGACAGTCATGAACACTGAAGCTTTCTTT.

The chain has TRBV5-1 and TRBJ1-6; D uncertain. CDR3 length: 15 residues. CDR1 is SGHRS and CDR2 is YFSETQ in the germline V gene. Trimming took 0 bases from V and 10 from J, leaving 14 bases between them. The DNA for the CDR3 is TGCGCCAGCAGCTTGGGGGAGACTCGAGGGTCACCCCTCCACTTT. This codes for CASSLGETRGSPLHF.

The rearrangement joins TRBV12-3 or TRBV12-4 to TRBJ1-1, with D tentatively TRBD1 (6 bases). Trimming cost V 3 bases and J 3 bases, with 8 bases left between them. The CDR3 covers 13 residues. The DNA of the CDR3 is TGTGCCAGCAGTTTCCAGGGGCACACTGAAGCTTTCTTT. Its protein is CASSFQGHTEAFF.